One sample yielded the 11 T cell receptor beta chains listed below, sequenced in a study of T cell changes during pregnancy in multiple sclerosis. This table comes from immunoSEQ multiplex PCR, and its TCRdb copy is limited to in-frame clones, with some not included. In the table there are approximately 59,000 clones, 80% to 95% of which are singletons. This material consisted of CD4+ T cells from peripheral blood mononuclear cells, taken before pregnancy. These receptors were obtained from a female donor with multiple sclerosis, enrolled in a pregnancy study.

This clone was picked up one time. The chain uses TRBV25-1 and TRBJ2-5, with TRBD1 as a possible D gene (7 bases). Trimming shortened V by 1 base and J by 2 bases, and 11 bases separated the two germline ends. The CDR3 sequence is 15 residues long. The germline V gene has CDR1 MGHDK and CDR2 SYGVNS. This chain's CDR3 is CASSEWAGQQETQYF. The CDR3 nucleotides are TGTGCCAGCAGTGAATGGGCGGGACAGCAAGAGACCCAGTACTTC.

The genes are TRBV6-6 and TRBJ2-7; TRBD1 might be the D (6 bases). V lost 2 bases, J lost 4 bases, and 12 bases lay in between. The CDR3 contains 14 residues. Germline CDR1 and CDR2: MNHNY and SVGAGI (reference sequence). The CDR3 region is CASSYGQGRYEQYF. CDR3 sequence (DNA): TGTGCCAGCAGTTACGGGCAGGGGAGATACGAGCAGTACTTC.

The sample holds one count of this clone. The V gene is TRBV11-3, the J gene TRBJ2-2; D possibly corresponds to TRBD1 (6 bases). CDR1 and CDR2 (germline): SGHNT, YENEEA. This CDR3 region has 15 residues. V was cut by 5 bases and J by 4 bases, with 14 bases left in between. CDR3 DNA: TGTGCCAGCAGCCCTTTACAGGGTTCCACCGGGGAGCTGTTTTTT. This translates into CASSPLQGSTGELFF. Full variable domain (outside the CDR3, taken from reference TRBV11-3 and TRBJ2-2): EAGVVQSPRYKIIEKKQPVAFWCNPISGHNTLYWYLQNLGQGPELLIRYENEEAVDDSQLPKDRFSAERLKGVDSTLKIQPAELGDSAVYLCASSPLQGSTGELFFGEGSRLTVL.

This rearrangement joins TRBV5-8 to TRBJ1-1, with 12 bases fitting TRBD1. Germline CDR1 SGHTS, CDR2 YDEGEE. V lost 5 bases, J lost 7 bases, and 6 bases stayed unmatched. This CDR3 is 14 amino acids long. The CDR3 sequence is CASRRGQGALEAFF. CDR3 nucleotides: TGTGCCAGCAGACGGGGACAGGGGGCGCTTGAAGCTTTCTTT.

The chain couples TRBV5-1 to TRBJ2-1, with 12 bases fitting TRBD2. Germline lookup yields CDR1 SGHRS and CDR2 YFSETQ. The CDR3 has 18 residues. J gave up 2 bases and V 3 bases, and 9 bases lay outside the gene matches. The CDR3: CASSSGLAGGPAYNEQFF. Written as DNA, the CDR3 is TGCGCCAGCAGCTCGGGTCTAGCGGGAGGGCCTGCCTACAATGAGCAGTTCTTC.

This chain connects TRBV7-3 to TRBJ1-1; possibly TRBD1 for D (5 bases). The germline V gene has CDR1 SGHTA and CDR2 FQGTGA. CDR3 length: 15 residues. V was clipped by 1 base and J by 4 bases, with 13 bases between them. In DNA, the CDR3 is TGTGCCAGCAGCTTAATGGGGGGGGTTTCCACTGAAGCTTTCTTT. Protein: CASSLMGGVSTEAFF.

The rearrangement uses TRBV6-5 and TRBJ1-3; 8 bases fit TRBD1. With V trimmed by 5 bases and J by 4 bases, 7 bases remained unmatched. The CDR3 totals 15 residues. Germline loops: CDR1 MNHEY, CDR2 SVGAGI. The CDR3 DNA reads TGTGCCAGCAGTCCGCAGGGGGCTGGAGGAAACACCATATATTTT. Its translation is CASSPQGAGGNTIYF.

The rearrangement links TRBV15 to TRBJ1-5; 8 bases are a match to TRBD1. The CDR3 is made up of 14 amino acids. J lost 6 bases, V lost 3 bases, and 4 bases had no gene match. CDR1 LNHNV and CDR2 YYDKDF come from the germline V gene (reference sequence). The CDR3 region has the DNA TGTGCCACCAGCAGGGACAGGGTTACTCAGCCCCAGCATTTT. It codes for CATSRDRVTQPQHF.

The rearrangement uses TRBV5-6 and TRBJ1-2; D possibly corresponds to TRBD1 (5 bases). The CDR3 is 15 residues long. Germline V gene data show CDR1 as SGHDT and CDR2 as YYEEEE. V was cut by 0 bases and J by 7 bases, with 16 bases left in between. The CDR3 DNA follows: TGTGCCAGCAGCTTGGTAGGACATGGGGCCTCTGGCTACACCTTC. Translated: CASSLVGHGASGYTF.

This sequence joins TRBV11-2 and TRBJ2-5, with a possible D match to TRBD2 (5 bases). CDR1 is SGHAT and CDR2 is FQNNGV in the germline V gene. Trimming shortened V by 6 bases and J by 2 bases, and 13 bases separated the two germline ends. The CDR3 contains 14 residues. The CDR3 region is CASSPPSSQETQYF. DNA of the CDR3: TGTGCCAGCAGTCCCCCTAGCAGTCAAGAGACCCAGTACTTC.

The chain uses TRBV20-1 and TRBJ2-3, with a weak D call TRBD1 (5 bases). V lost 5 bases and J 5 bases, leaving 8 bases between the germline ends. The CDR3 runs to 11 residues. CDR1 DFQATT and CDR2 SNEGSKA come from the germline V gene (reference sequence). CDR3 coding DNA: TGCAGTGCTTCCAGGGTAGATACGCAGTATTTT. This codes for CSASRVDTQYF.